This passage covers 25 T cell receptor beta chains from one sample sequenced in a study of blood T cell repertoires in COVID-19. Assay: immunoSEQ multiplex PCR; the TCRdb copy retains only in-frame clones and omits some. The sample shows about 280,000 clones, 80% to 90% of them seen only once. The sequenced sample consisted of peripheral blood. The origin of the receptors is a woman aged 45-65 years who had recovered from COVID-19.

CDR3 DNA: TGTGCCAGCTCACCCGGGACAACCCAAGAGACCCAGTACTTC. Residues: CASSPGTTQETQYF. This sequence joins TRBV18 and TRBJ2-5, with TRBD1 as a possible D gene (6 bases). V shed 3 bases and J shed 1 base, with 9 bases lying between them. This CDR3 spans 14 amino acids. CDR1 is KGHSH, CDR2 LQKENI, per germline.

This clone turned up a few times. The chain combines TRBV7-8 with TRBJ2-7; TRBD1 matches 7 bases. CDR1 and CDR2 (germline): SGHVS, FQNEAQ. The V and J ends lost 2 bases and 3 bases, in that order; junction bases with no gene match: 4. This CDR3 has 14 amino acids. This chain's CDR3 is CASSLRDRFYEQYF. CDR3 in DNA: TGTGCCAGCAGCTTACGGGACAGATTCTACGAGCAGTACTTC.

The V gene is TRBV9, the J gene TRBJ2-6; perhaps TRBD1 as D (6 bases). CDR3 length: 15 residues. Trimming cost V 3 bases and J 2 bases, with 9 bases left between them. CDR1 and CDR2 (germline): SGDLS, YYNGEE. This chain's CDR3 is CASSADRTGANVLTF. The CDR3 region has the DNA TGTGCCAGCAGCGCAGACAGGACTGGGGCCAACGTCCTGACTTTC.

The J gene is TRBJ1-1, the V gene TRBV7-2, with D possibly being TRBD1 (6 bases). V was shortened by 5 bases and J by 11 bases, with 24 bases between the two germline ends. From germline, CDR1 is SGHTA and CDR2 FQGNSA. The CDR3 has 15 amino acids. The CDR3 DNA reads TGTGCCAGCAGCCCCCATATGATTCCAGGGGCCACGGCTTTCTTT. Its protein is CASSPHMIPGATAFF. Based on the CDR3 plus reference TRBV7-2 and TRBJ1-1, the full variable domain is GAGVSQSPSNKVTEKGKDVELRCDPISGHTALYWYRQSLGQGLEFLIYFQGNSAPDKSGLPSDRFSAERTGGSVSTLTIQRTQQEDSAVYLCASSPHMIPGATAFFGQGTRLTVV.

This clone was observed once. J is TRBJ2-7 and V is TRBV7-2; TRBD2 is a possible D gene (5 bases). Trimming took off 6 bases at V and 6 bases at J, with 15 bases between the two ends. The CDR3 runs to 13 residues. Germline V CDR1 and CDR2: SGHTA, FQGNSA. CDR3 nucleotide sequence: TGTGCCAGCAGGGAGGCGAGCTCCGGCGAGCAGTACTTC. It translates to CASREASSGEQYF.

This clone showed up just once. The V call is TRBV4-3, the J call TRBJ1-5; weak D call: TRBD1 (5 bases). This CDR3 spans 14 amino acids. Germline assignment: CDR1 LGHNA and CDR2 YSLEER. Trimming took 1 base from V and 7 from J, leaving 11 bases between them. The CDR3, as DNA: TGCGCCAGCAGCCAAGTTGGCGGGGCCCAGCCCCAGCATTTT. Protein: CASSQVGGAQPQHF.

The V gene is TRBV12-3 or TRBV12-4, the J gene TRBJ1-1, with 7 bases matching TRBD1. This CDR3 has 12 amino acids. V was clipped by 7 bases and J by 10 bases; unmatched bases: 9. The CDR3 sequence is CASKLQGPTAFF. As DNA, the CDR3 is TGTGCCAGCAAACTACAGGGGCCAACAGCTTTCTTT.

The V call is TRBV6-2 or TRBV6-3, the J call TRBJ2-5, with 7 nucleotides matching TRBD1. The junction had 12 bases not matched to a gene; V was cut back by 6 bases and J by 5 bases. This CDR3 spans 15 amino acids. The germline gives CDR1 MNHEY, CDR2 SVGEGT. The CDR3 protein is CASSPRQGAGETQYF. The CDR3 DNA is TGTGCCAGCAGCCCCCGACAGGGAGCAGGGGAGACCCAGTACTTC.

The chain has TRBV24-1 and TRBJ2-3, with D tentatively TRBD2 (5 bases). Germline-derived CDR1 and CDR2 are KGHDR and SFDVKD. With 6 bases removed from V and 0 bases from J, the gap between germline ends came to 12 bases. The length of the CDR3 is 15 residues. The CDR3 region is CATSRAGESTDTQYF. In nucleotides, the CDR3 is TGTGCCACCAGTCGGGCCGGGGAGAGCACAGATACGCAGTATTTT.

The chain has TRBV29-1 and TRBJ2-7; 9 positions agree with TRBD1. CDR1 is SQVTM, CDR2 ANQGSEA, per germline. The junction had 6 bases not matched to a gene; V was cut back by 0 bases and J by 6 bases. The CDR3 is made up of 14 amino acids. The chain's CDR3 is CSVEDLGDRAEQYF. CDR3 coding DNA: TGCAGCGTTGAAGATCTGGGGGACAGGGCCGAGCAGTACTTC.

The rearrangement uses TRBV7-2 and TRBJ1-2, with D unclear. Trimming cost V 3 bases and J 8 bases, with 19 bases left between them. The CDR3 has 15 amino acids. Germline V gene lookup returns CDR1 SGHTA and CDR2 FQGNSA. The CDR3 coding sequence is TGTGCCAGCAGCTTCCCGTCCGCCCGGGGTCAAGGCTACACCTTC. It codes for CASSFPSARGQGYTF.

The V and J genes are TRBV18 and TRBJ1-1; D is ambiguous. The CDR3 is 13 residues long. The ends were cut back, 3 bases at V and 7 bases at J, with 12 bases in the middle. CDR1 and CDR2 (germline): KGHSH, LQKENI. CDR3 protein: CASSPAITYEAFF. The CDR3, as DNA: TGTGCCAGCTCACCCGCGATTACTTATGAAGCTTTCTTT.

The chain uses TRBV2 and TRBJ1-2; possibly TRBD1 for D (5 bases). Germline lookup yields CDR1 SNHLY and CDR2 FYNNEI. CDR3 length: 12 residues. Trimming cost V 8 bases and J 2 bases, with 9 bases left between them. CDR3 amino acids: CASWGGNYGYTF. DNA of the CDR3: TGTGCCAGCTGGGGGGGAAACTATGGCTACACCTTC.

This clone was counted between two and nine times. The chain combines TRBV6-2 or TRBV6-3 with TRBJ2-1; tentatively, D is TRBD2 (6 bases). CDR3 length: 14 residues. The V and J ends lost 2 bases and 6 bases respectively, with 11 bases between them. Germline assignment: CDR1 MNHEY and CDR2 SVGEGT. The CDR3 bases are TGTGCCAGCAGTTACGGGGCTAGCGTCAATGAGCAGTTCTTC. Protein product: CASSYGASVNEQFF.

The rearrangement links TRBV28 to TRBJ2-3, with 7 bases lining up with TRBD2. CDR1 and CDR2 from the germline V gene are MDHEN and SYDVKM. The V and J ends lost 6 bases and 0 bases, in that order; junction bases with no gene match: 15. The CDR3 length is 18 residues. CDR3 nucleotides: TGTGCCAGCAGCCCCCTGGCCCTCGGGCGGGAGAGCACAGATACGCAGTATTTT. Translating it yields CASSPLALGRESTDTQYF.

The chain recombines TRBV28 with TRBJ1-5; D is unresolved. Germline V gene data show CDR1 as MDHEN and CDR2 as SYDVKM. With 1 base removed from V and 2 bases from J, the gap between germline ends came to 6 bases. CDR3 size: 14 residues. CDR3: CASSLFSGNQPQHF. CDR3 nucleotides: TGTGCCAGCAGTTTATTCAGCGGCAATCAGCCCCAGCATTTT.

This sequence joins TRBV28 and TRBJ2-7, with 7 bases identical to TRBD2. Per the germline V gene, CDR1 is MDHEN and CDR2 is SYDVKM. This CDR3 contains 14 residues. V shed 8 bases and J 3 bases; nucleotides not matched to a gene: 10. The CDR3 here is CASFGGSVFYEQYF. In nucleotides, the CDR3 is TGTGCCAGCTTTGGCGGGAGCGTCTTCTACGAGCAGTACTTC.

V usage is TRBV29-1 and J usage is TRBJ1-1; weak D call: TRBD1 (5 bases). The CDR3 is 13 amino acids. Trimming pared 7 bases from V and 3 bases from J, leaving 15 bases between. Germline V gene data show CDR1 as SQVTM and CDR2 as ANQGSEA. The CDR3 DNA is TGCAGCGCCAGGATCAGGGTGGACACTGAAGCTTTCTTT. It translates to CSARIRVDTEAFF.

The chain carries TRBV9 and TRBJ2-1; no clear D. CDR3 size: 15 residues. The germline V and J ends were trimmed by 2 bases and 0 bases, with 9 bases remaining between them. Germline CDR1 and CDR2: SGDLS and YYNGEE. The CDR3 region has the DNA TGTGCCAGCAGCGTCTCATGGAGCTCCTACAATGAGCAGTTCTTC. Translation gives CASSVSWSSYNEQFF. The full variable domain, with the rest looked up from reference TRBV9 and TRBJ2-1, is DSGVTQTPKHLITATGQRVTLRCSPRSGDLSVYWYQQSLDQGLQFLIQYYNGEERAKGNILERFSAQQFPDLHSELNLSSLELGDSALYFCASSVSWSSYNEQFFGPGTRLTVL.

The genes are TRBV7-6 and TRBJ2-1; D unclear. Germline loops: CDR1 SGHVS, CDR2 FNYEAQ. Trimming took off 5 bases at V and 4 bases at J, with 6 bases between the two ends. The CDR3 spans 12 residues. CDR3 bases: TGTGCCAGCAGCACAGCTTACAATGAGCAGTTCTTC. Protein sequence: CASSTAYNEQFF.

The chain joins TRBV21-1 to TRBJ2-1; TRBD1, the table's D call, lacks a check against the DNA. TRBV21-1 is classified as a pseudogene. CDR3 length equals 20 residues. DNA for the CDR3: TGTGCCAGCCTAGGGGGACAGGGAAGTTGTCTGGCGGTTATTTTCGATGAGCAGTTCTTC. It specifies CASLGGQGSCLAVIFDEQFF.

This chain connects TRBV19 to TRBJ1-2, with no clear D. The V gene lost 7 bases and the J gene lost 4 bases, with 16 bases spanning the gap. The CDR3 sequence is 14 residues long. CDR1 LNHDA and CDR2 SQIVND come from the germline V gene (reference sequence). The CDR3 sequence: CASNPLVRGYGYTF. The DNA of the CDR3 is TGTGCCAGTAACCCTCTAGTACGAGGCTATGGCTACACCTTC. Full variable domain (rest looked up from reference TRBV19 and TRBJ1-2): DGGITQSPKYLFRKEGQNVTLSCEQNLNHDAMYWYRQDPGQGLRLIYYSQIVNDFQKGDIAEGYSVSREKKESFPLTVTSAQKNPTAFYLCASNPLVRGYGYTFGSGTRLTVV.

The chain employs TRBV28 and TRBJ1-6; D remains unclear. The V gene's germline CDR1 is MDHEN and CDR2 SYDVKM. The CDR3 consists of 14 residues. The V end was cut by 6 bases, the J end by 8 bases, with 14 bases between. The CDR3 protein is CASSRGGNDSPLHF. CDR3 bases: TGTGCCAGCAGCCGCGGCGGGAATGATTCACCCCTCCACTTT.

This clone was detected once. The chain combines TRBV7-9 with TRBJ2-7, with D perhaps matching TRBD2 (5 bases). The CDR3 runs 14 residues. The ends were cut back, 0 bases at V and 6 bases at J, with 12 bases in the middle. Germline-derived CDR1 and CDR2 are SEHNR and FQNEAQ (reference sequence). In DNA, the CDR3 is TGTGCCAGCAGCTTAGCCGGGAACCTAGCCGAGCAGTACTTC. It codes for CASSLAGNLAEQYF.

The CDR3 reads CASSSQLATGPVGSEETQYF. CDR3 DNA: TGTGCCAGCTCATCTCAACTGGCGACAGGGCCGGTTGGTTCGGAGGAGACCCAGTACTTC. The chain is built from TRBV18 and TRBJ2-5; 7 bases agree with TRBD1. The ends lost 5 bases at V and 5 bases at J; junction bases unmatched: 26. Germline assignment: CDR1 KGHSH and CDR2 LQKENI. The CDR3 runs to 20 residues.